These 25 T cell receptor beta chains came from one sample sequenced in a study of blood T cells in healthy people across ages (dated by TCRdb to 2014 to 2015). The receptor library was made with 5' RACE. The run used an Illumina HiSeq 2500. The second PCR ran for about 6 to 12 cycles and used a J-beta primer mix along with a sample-barcoded 5' primer. TCRdb reworked the public reads: Q25 trimming with fastp, MiXCR clone assembly, productive beta chains retained. Duplicate CDR3 protein sequences are folded into a single record with the most common DNA and genes. The table for this sample lists 550,000 to 800,000 distinct CDR3 sequences; about 30% of them were counted only once. Of the sample, about 16% is held by the ten largest clones. The sample taken for sequencing was blood. These TCRs come from a woman of 80 years or more in good health. Donor details come from another sample of the same person, matched by shared clones.

V gene TRBV9 combines with J gene TRBJ2-1; no reliable D call. The CDR3 loop spans 13 amino acids. Germline V CDR1 and CDR2: SGDLS, YYNGEE. V dropped 4 bases and J dropped 4 bases, with 9 bases sitting between them. The CDR3: CASSLDVYNEQFF. The CDR3 coding sequence is TGTGCCAGCAGCCTTGACGTATACAATGAGCAGTTCTTC.

This clonotype has a handful of counts. Being one base from a much bigger clone, this may be a read error. V and J are TRBV20-1 and TRBJ2-1; perhaps TRBD1 as D (6 bases). The CDR3 contains 12 residues. V lost 4 bases and J 13 bases, leaving 17 bases between the germline ends. Germline-derived CDR1 and CDR2 are DFQATT and SNEGSKA (reference sequence). The CDR3 coding sequence is TGCAGTGCTAATCAGGGGCCGGAGACCCAGTTCTTC. Translating gives CSANQGPETQFF.

The sample holds a few counts of this clonotype. The V and J genes are TRBV6-2 or TRBV6-3 and TRBJ2-2; the match to TRBD2 covers 12 bases. Trimming at V came to 0 bases and at J to 6 bases, leaving 5 bases not matched to a gene. The CDR3 sequence is 17 residues long. The germline gives CDR1 MNHEY, CDR2 SVGEGT. The DNA of the CDR3 is TGTGCCAGCAGTTACTCAGCCGGACTAGCGGGGCCCGGGGAGCTGTTTTTT. This gives the protein CASSYSAGLAGPGELFF.

In its sample, this clonotype was seen many times. This sequence joins TRBV18 and TRBJ1-2, with 11 bases matching TRBD1. The CDR3 has 15 residues. The J segment lost 3 bases and the V segment lost 8 bases, leaving 8 bases of the junction unmatched. In germline, CDR1 is KGHSH, CDR2 LQKENI. This chain's CDR3 is CASSPRDRGDYGYTF. The CDR3 nucleotides are TGTGCCAGCAGCCCCCGGGACAGGGGGGACTATGGCTACACCTTC.

This chain joins TRBV10-3 and TRBJ1-4; 10 bases are a match to TRBD1. The CDR3 sequence is 17 residues long. Germline assignment: CDR1 ENHRY and CDR2 SYGVKD. V was clipped by 6 bases and J by 7 bases; unmatched bases: 14. In DNA form, the CDR3 reads TGTGCCATCAGCCCCGGGACAGGGGACGCGGGTGTTGAAAAACTGTTTTTT. This gives the protein CAISPGTGDAGVEKLFF.

At least ten counts were recorded for this clonotype. The rearrangement uses TRBV5-1 and TRBJ2-5; TRBD1 agrees at 8 bases. This CDR3 contains 14 residues. Germline V CDR1 and CDR2: SGHRS, YFSETQ. Trimming cost V 4 bases and J 5 bases; bases outside gene matches: 7. CDR3 residues: CASSPSGGWETQYF. The CDR3 DNA sequence: TGCGCCAGCAGCCCCTCAGGGGGCTGGGAGACCCAGTACTTC. Supplemented by reference TRBV5-1 and TRBJ2-5, the full variable domain reads KAGVTQTPRYLIKTRGQQVTLSCSPISGHRSVSWYQQTPGQGLQFLFEYFSETQRNKGNFPGRFSGRQFSNSRSEMNVSTLELGDSALYLCASSPSGGWETQYFGPGTRLLVL.

CDR3: CATRRTADNDEQFF. In DNA, the CDR3 is TGTGCCACCAGGAGGACTGCGGACAACGACGAGCAGTTCTTC. This rearrangement joins TRBV24-1 to TRBJ2-1, with D perhaps given as TRBD1 or TRBD2 (5 bases each). Trimming removed 7 bases at V and 10 bases at J, with 19 bases between. Germline CDR1 reads KGHDR; CDR2 reads SFDVKD. This CDR3 has 14 amino acids.

This clonotype was found many times. This rearrangement joins TRBV12-3 or TRBV12-4 to TRBJ2-7, with no clear D. Trimming stripped 8 bases from V and 7 bases from J, with 15 bases between. The length of the CDR3 is 12 residues. The CDR3 here is CASGRIKREQYF. CDR3 bases: TGTGCCAGCGGAAGGATCAAAAGGGAGCAGTACTTC.

Many counts were recorded for this clonotype. The gene calls are TRBV20-1 and TRBJ2-5; D ambiguous. Trimming pared 4 bases from V and 3 bases from J, leaving 9 bases between. The CDR3 spans 12 residues. Germline values: CDR1 DFQATT, CDR2 SNEGSKA (reference sequence). DNA of the CDR3: TGCAGTGCTAACGGCCAGGAAGAGACCCAGTACTTC. It is translated as CSANGQEETQYF.

CDR3 DNA sequence: TGTGCCAGCAGCGACAGGGTATACTATGGCTACACCTTC. It specifies CASSDRVYYGYTF. The chain has TRBV2 and TRBJ1-2, with 7 bases identical to TRBD1. The trim removed 6 bases at V and 3 bases at J, leaving 4 bases unmatched. The CDR3 covers 13 residues. CDR1 is SNHLY, CDR2 FYNNEI, per germline.

The chain links TRBV19 to TRBJ2-5, with 9 bases aligning to TRBD1. Trimming removed 7 bases from V and 4 bases from J; junction bases left unmatched: 7. Germline V lookup: CDR1 LNHDA, CDR2 SQIVND (reference sequence). The CDR3 sequence is 14 residues long. In nucleotides, the CDR3 is TGTGCCAGTAAGGGACAGGGTGAAGGAGAGACCCAGTACTTC. Encoded protein: CASKGQGEGETQYF.

This chain connects TRBV6-1 to TRBJ1-2; maybe TRBD1 (6 bases). V gave up 3 bases and J gave up 4 bases, with 12 bases separating them. The CDR3 is made up of 14 amino acids. Germline assignment: CDR1 MNHNS and CDR2 SASEGT. CDR3 region: CASSDGQSFYGYTF. CDR3 in DNA: TGTGCCAGCAGTGATGGACAGAGCTTCTATGGCTACACCTTC.

Concerning this clonotype: At one boundary the junction diverges from the germline segment, which might be a read error. The J gene is TRBJ2-7, the V gene TRBV3-1; no clear D gene. Germline V lookup: CDR1 LGHDT, CDR2 YNNKEL (reference sequence). The CDR3 extends over 12 amino acids. The DNA for the CDR3 is TGTGCCGGCAGCCCCCGCTCCTACGAGCAGTACTTC. Its protein product is CAGSPRSYEQYF.

This clonotype was detected ten times or more. The genes are TRBV29-1 and TRBJ2-1; TRBD2 aligns across 11 bases. The CDR3 runs to 17 residues. V dropped 2 bases and J dropped 0; count of bases not matched to a gene: 6. The V gene's germline CDR1 is SQVTM and CDR2 ANQGSEA. Here the CDR3 reads CSVEKRLAGTSYNEQFF. CDR3 bases: TGCAGCGTTGAAAAGCGACTAGCGGGGACCTCCTACAATGAGCAGTTCTTC.

This clonotype was seen repeatedly, ten times or more. V usage is TRBV20-1 and J usage is TRBJ2-7; D possibly corresponds to TRBD1 (6 bases). From germline, CDR1 is DFQATT and CDR2 SNEGSKA (reference sequence). Trimming cost V 3 bases and J 3 bases, with 9 bases left between them. This CDR3 is 12 amino acids long. Here the CDR3 DNA reads TGCAGTGCTAGCAACAGGGACTACGAGCAGTACTTC. Its translation: CSASNRDYEQYF.

The sample holds many counts of this clonotype. The chain combines TRBV11-2 with TRBJ2-4; 7 nucleotides line up with TRBD1. Germline CDR1 SGHAT, CDR2 FQNNGV. The CDR3 has 16 amino acids. The J segment lost 3 bases and the V segment lost 5 bases, leaving 10 bases of the junction unmatched. DNA for the CDR3: TGTGCCAGCAGCCAAACGCCCGGGACAGACAAAAACATTCAGTACTTC. The encoded protein is CASSQTPGTDKNIQYF.

This clonotype appeared a few times. This chain uses TRBV19 with TRBJ2-7; tentative D call: TRBD2 (5 bases). CDR3 length: 14 amino acids. From germline, CDR1 is LNHDA and CDR2 SQIVND (reference sequence). V lost 5 bases, J lost 6 bases, and 17 bases lay in between. The DNA of the CDR3 is TGTGCCAGTAGTCCGGGGATCCTCCTCGGCGAGCAGTACTTC. Amino acid sequence: CASSPGILLGEQYF.

This rearrangement joins TRBV7-8 to TRBJ1-2, with 10 bases identical to TRBD1. This CDR3 is built from 13 residues. In germline, CDR1 is SGHVS, CDR2 FQNEAQ. V was pared by 1 base and J by 11 bases, with 4 bases of the junction left unmatched. CDR3 sequence reads: CASSLGRTGGYTF. Written as DNA, the CDR3 is TGTGCCAGCAGCTTAGGTCGGACAGGGGGGTACACCTTC. Combining the CDR3 with reference TRBV7-8 and TRBJ1-2 gives the whole variable domain GAGVSQSPRYKVAKRGQDVALRCDPISGHVSLFWYQQALGQGPEFLTYFQNEAQLDKSGLPSDRFFAERPEGSVSTLKIQRTQQEDSAVYLCASSLGRTGGYTFGSGTRLTVV.

In its sample, this clonotype was seen many times. At one end the junction does not follow the germline gene, possibly because of a read error. The J gene is TRBJ2-1, the V gene TRBV20-1; 10 nucleotides match TRBD2. Germline CDR1 is DFQATT and CDR2 is SNEGSKA (reference sequence). The CDR3 has 16 residues. CDR3 region: CSARGELAGNYNKQFF. In nucleotides, the CDR3 is TGCAGTGCTAGAGGGGAACTAGCGGGGAACTACAATAAGCAGTTCTTC.

The V call is TRBV4-1, the J call TRBJ2-1; weak D call: TRBD2 (6 bases). The V end lost 2 bases, the J end lost 6 bases, and 11 bases lay between the germline ends. The germline V gene encodes CDR1 MGHRA and CDR2 YSYEKL. The CDR3 is made up of 14 amino acids. The CDR3 here is CASSQSHGGNEQFF. CDR3 DNA: TGCGCCAGCAGCCAATCTCACGGGGGCAATGAGCAGTTCTTC.

This rearrangement joins TRBV7-2 to TRBJ1-1, with TRBD1 matching over 7 bases. This CDR3 spans 15 amino acids. In germline, CDR1 is SGHTA, CDR2 FQGNSA. V was clipped by 1 base and J by 4 bases; unmatched bases: 6. This CDR3 reads CASSLEGGFVTEAFF. Written as DNA, the CDR3 is TGTGCCAGCAGCTTAGAAGGGGGCTTTGTCACTGAAGCTTTCTTT.

The CDR3 protein is CASSLDRARDTQYF. CDR3 nucleotides: TGTGCCAGTAGCCTGGACAGGGCCAGAGATACGCAGTATTTT. This chain links TRBV19 with TRBJ2-3; TRBD1 matches at 8 bases. Trimming cost V 6 bases and J 5 bases; bases outside gene matches: 7. CDR3 length equals 14 residues. Looked up from germline, CDR1 is LNHDA and CDR2 is SQIVND (reference sequence).

This clonotype was counted at least ten times. The V and J genes are TRBV5-4 and TRBJ2-5; D is undetermined. Germline V CDR1 and CDR2: SGHNT, YYREEE (reference sequence). This CDR3 is built from 14 residues. The V and J ends lost 0 bases and 2 bases respectively, with 8 bases between them. Written as DNA, the CDR3 is TGTGCCAGCAGCTTGGGGGCAGCTCAAGAGACCCAGTACTTC. This gives the protein CASSLGAAQETQYF.

The rearrangement links TRBV20-1 to TRBJ2-3; a possible D gene is TRBD2 (5 bases). The CDR3 sequence is 14 residues long. Trimming removed 5 bases at V and 5 bases at J, with 17 bases between. The germline V gene has CDR1 DFQATT and CDR2 SNEGSKA (reference sequence). In DNA, the CDR3 is TGCAGTGCTCCCAAGGGCGGACTGGGAGATACGCAGTATTTT. This gives the protein CSAPKGGLGDTQYF.

This clonotype was picked up many times. The genes are TRBV6-5 and TRBJ2-3; D unclear. The V gene lost 5 bases and the J gene lost 5 bases, with 8 bases spanning the gap. This CDR3 spans 12 amino acids. The germline CDR1 and CDR2 sequences are MNHEY and SVGAGI. As DNA, the CDR3 is TGTGCCAGCAGTCCCGCAGGAGATACGCAGTATTTT. Amino acids: CASSPAGDTQYF.